Below, one T cell receptor (beta chain) is given with its context. People who had autoimmune disease history or systemic immunosuppression were excluded. Using immunoSEQ multiplex PCR, the repertoire was profiled, and TCRdb retains in-frame clones only, with some absent. This table has 60,000 or so clones, over 75% appearing once. This entry comes from a study of OX40 agonist ivuxolimab in advanced cancers. Study summary: The patients got ivuxolimab, which is an agonistic anti-OX40 (CD134) antibody. Participants averaged 60 years of age (range about 23 to 90) and were roughly 80% male.

The length of the CDR3 is 12 residues. Trimming shortened V by 6 bases and J by 6 bases, and 9 bases separated the two germline ends. Germline values: CDR1 MNHNY, CDR2 SVGAGI (reference sequence). The specimen comprised CD4+ or CD8+ T cells sorted from blood, sampled in a trial of the OX40 agonist ivuxolimab. The sequence was collected from an adult with an advanced solid tumor such as melanoma, head and neck, liver or kidney cancer. The chain couples TRBV6-6 to TRBJ2-1; D gene unclear. CDR3 in DNA: TGTGCCAGCAGCCGGGCCGGCAATGAGCAGTTCTTC. Protein sequence: CASSRAGNEQFF.